This T cell receptor (beta chain) was obtained from a study of blood T cell repertoires in COVID-19. Study overall: COVID-19 samples from acute and convalescent phases originated in the United States, Italy and Spain. From T cells, B-cell-depleted T cells, or PBMCs came the material, which was cDNA or gDNA.

V shed 8 bases and J shed 4 bases, with 20 bases lying between them. The CDR3 is made up of 15 amino acids. CDR1 is LNHDA, CDR2 SQIVND, per germline (reference sequence). TCRdb's table, derived via immunoSEQ multiplex PCR, lists solely in-frame clones and lacks some. The profile shows approximately 90,000 clones, approximately 81% of them singletons. J is TRBJ1-2 and V is TRBV19; tentatively, D is TRBD1 (5 bases). The receptor was derived from a man in his 60s with acute or convalescent COVID-19. Sequenced sample: peripheral blood. CDR3 sequence (DNA): TGTGCCAGTCTCGACCCGAACAGGATTGTCTATGGCTACACCTTC. It is translated as CASLDPNRIVYGYTF.